The clone carrying this T cell receptor beta chain was recorded a few times. The source of the sample is a study of T cells in Graves' hyperthyroidism and ophthalmopathy. From RNA transcripts, TCR beta CDR3 regions were amplified. HTBI primers were the set used in a first-round RT-PCR of the TCR CDR3. TCRdb independently ran MiXCR on the multiplex PCR reads; one entry per CDR3 protein. Here the sample spans approximately 400,000 distinct CDR3 sequences, about 15% being singletons. V lost 4 bases and J lost 11, with 12 bases in between. The length of the CDR3 is 12 residues. Germline V gene lookup returns CDR1 SGHRS and CDR2 YFSETQ. Graves' hyperthyroidism is called stable when ophthalmopathy does not progress within 18 months. Diagnosis of hyperthyroidism was new in patients aged 18 to 65, and its duration was under 2 months.

The source material was blood. The sequence derives from a woman under 40 with Graves' hyperthyroidism. The chain carries TRBV5-1 and TRBJ2-2; D perhaps matches TRBD1 (5 bases). CDR3: CASSHTGPELFF. The CDR3 nucleotides are TGCGCCAGCAGCCATACAGGCCCCGAGCTGTTTTTT.